This paragraph reports one TCR beta chain. The antigen is undetermined. CDR1 is SQVTM, CDR2 ANQGSEA, per germline. There are 14 residues in the CDR3. With 1 base removed from V and 8 bases from J, the gap between germline ends came to 15 bases. The data originate from a study of T-cell memory formation after mild COVID-19. TCRdb recomputed calls from the 5' RACE reads with MiXCR, one row per CDR3 protein. The table lists about 410,000 distinct CDR3 sequences, around a quarter of them singletons. Study results and caveats: Clones contracting over day 15 to 85 were CD4/CD8 balanced, with later expanders leaning CD4+.

The material sequenced was PBMCs or a T cell subset sorted from them (not recorded which). This sequence originates from an adult woman who had mild COVID-19 (a few samples of this study predate the infection). Cell type and time point are not known. The chain combines TRBV29-1 with TRBJ2-4; D tentatively reads TRBD1 or TRBD2 (6 bases each). CDR3 nucleotide sequence: TGCAGCGTTGAAGTCAGTGAGAGGGGGGACATTCAGTACTTC. Translation gives CSVEVSERGDIQYF.